The T cell receptor (beta chain) under discussion was sequenced for a study of cytomegalovirus exposure and HLA in healthy donors (dated by TCRdb to 2016 to 2017). Background for the entire study: An earlier analysis of several hundred of the donors reported around 280 Gb of sequence data and 117 million unique TCR beta sequences obtained from about 180 million T cells. The number of typed donors differed by locus: about 620-640 for A, B, C, DRB1 and DQB1; 500 to 550 for DQA1; roughly 600 for DPA1; and around 470 for DPB1. The study was designed to test whether signatures of past pathogen exposure could be identified by cataloging public T cell receptors. Across some 400 genotyped donors of the cohort, an average of about 240,000 unique TCR beta nucleotide sequences per donor were sequenced, and approximately 17% of those sequences were non-productive. An early release that covered more than 550 HLA-typed donors contained about 290 gigabases of sequencing data and about 84 million unique TCR sequences. Donor age, sex, ethnicity and CMV serostatus were compiled together with the repertoire data. In an earlier analysis of over 550 of the donors, high-throughput TCR beta sequencing was used to judge whether each TCR beta V gene segment behaved as functional or pseudogenic. The study combined high-throughput TCR immunosequencing, statistical association of individual TCRs with disease status, and machine learning to predict cytomegalovirus infection status. Using immunosequencing, the study profiled T cell repertoires from about 610 subjects and related those repertoires to cytomegalovirus serostatus. Roughly five DR-DQ haplotypes were treated as single units for association and clustering because of strong linkage in the cohort. A later analysis re-examined previously published TCR beta repertoires from 500 to 700 donors and added high-resolution HLA genotyping to investigate patterns of TCR occurrence. The genetic ancestry cluster associated with self-reported Caucasian donors included around four fifths of the 398 genotyped donors. Genome-wide SNP genotypes for about 60% of the roughly 700 donors were used in a later genetic analysis, which treated that subset as a discovery cohort. Rather than using new phenotypic data, the later analysis identified candidate immune exposures from TCR beta sequences and from how often those sequences occurred across donors. Besides the first cohort of approximately 670 subjects, a separate validation cohort made up of some 110 different subjects was used. Every repertoire in the discovery cohort had been generated on one and the same sequencing platform. HLA typing covered class I and class II loci at four-digit resolution. Summary of the overall study and its limitations: A later analysis found that HLA-associated TCR beta chains were more clonally expanded and had lower generation probabilities than equally common non-associated chains. A later genetic analysis associated a missense DCLRE1C variant with V-gene and J-gene trimming of TCR beta chains, and an independent cohort replicated the association. This cohort had only TCR beta chains sequenced, and the lack of alpha or paired-chain data limited which features could be detected. The 87-base-pair reads could not distinguish some IMGT-functional V segments, including TRBV6-2 and TRBV6-3, so those segments were excluded. Correlated functional status among segregating V segments might reflect linkage disequilibrium, but an unknown experimental factor could not be ruled out. A group of highly shared sequence variants was considered likely to be a technical artifact of the sequencing pipeline. When HLA alleles, especially DR and DQ, strongly co-occurred, attributing TCR associations to individual alleles was difficult. A total of 150 to 200 TCR beta chains were listed by the study as associated with cytomegalovirus. The earlier analysis of approximately 560 of the donors excluded approximately 17 rarely observed V segments, including chromosome 9 orphons, because counts were too low. In an earlier analysis of around 500 of the donors, most TCR beta V segments appeared in productive rearrangements about 90% or about 30% of the time, broadly matching IMGT annotations. While some public TCRs were present in many individuals, most TCR sequences turned up only very rarely across donors. In a later analysis, some 17,000 TCR beta sequences were associated with specific HLA alleles at a false discovery rate of 0.05. A later analysis reported that several top co-occurrence clusters appeared linked to parvovirus B19, influenza, CMV and Epstein-Barr virus. According to a later analysis, TCR association rates differed among HLA loci, with DRB1 alleles showing the most associated TCRs and HLA-C alleles showing the fewest. Immune exposure information for the cohort was limited to CMV serostatus. In a later analysis, most CMV-associated TCR beta chains were found to appear HLA-restricted, with HLA associations seemingly driven largely by CMV exposure. Because HLA typing was missing for some donors at each locus, association tests included only the typed subset. Presence/absence analyses assumed roughly uniform sequencing depth across donors, an assumption that may not hold. A few of the identified cytomegalovirus-associated TCR beta chains were confirmed in vitro to be specific for cytomegalovirus antigens. In both the original and validation cohorts, the classifier was reported to diagnose cytomegalovirus status with high specificity and sensitivity. The authors suggested that the approach could potentially be generalized to other disease states and immunological phenotypes. In a later genetic analysis, fewer N-insertions in productive TCRs were reported among donors in an Asian-associated ancestry cluster than the roughly 700-donor mean. A further reported finding was that TCR beta sequences accurately predicted the HLA-A and HLA-B alleles for most subjects in the first cohort.

The germline V gene yields MNHNS for CDR1 and SASEGT for CDR2. Cut back by 1 base and 0 bases, the V and J ends lie 6 bases apart. The CDR3 sequence holds 14 residues, the cysteine and phenylalanine included. Only the CDR3 region is kept as DNA, spanning 42 bases read in frame from base 1. Libraries were constructed by the immunoSEQ multiplex PCR assay. A mixture of 60 forward primers for TCR Vbeta segments and 13 reverse primers for TCR Jbeta segments was used in the multiplex PCR. Amplification of the CDR3 region of rearranged TCR beta genes was performed with a multiplex PCR assay on genomic DNA. Amplified TCR beta libraries were sequenced as 87-base-pair reads on the Illumina HiSeq System. Concerning the study's data processing: A later analysis tallied around 87 million unique TCR beta chains across the 666 repertoires, and around 12 million of those chains were shared by two or more donors. Raw reads were error-corrected and collapsed into unique sequences by a nearest-neighbor algorithm in which closely related sequences were merged to remove PCR and sequencing errors. V, D and J gene segments were assigned by aligning CDR3 sequences to IMGT reference sequences. For a sequence to be retained, a match of at least six nucleotides to both a V gene segment and a J gene segment was required. A rearrangement was called productive if the CDR3 had no stop codons and remained in frame with V and J, and every other rearrangement was called non-productive. Following IMGT convention, CDR3 was defined as the stretch from the second conserved V-encoded cysteine to the conserved J-encoded phenylalanine. In an earlier analysis of around 600 of the donors, sequences lacking an unambiguous match to a single V gene segment were excluded. An earlier analysis of fewer than 750 of the donors classified V segments as functional when productive rearrangements were above 56.7% and as segregating when the standard deviation between donors was above 5%. A statistical classification framework was developed to diagnose cytomegalovirus status using the catalog of TCR beta chain sequences. V and J gene assignment, in a later analysis, came from comparing TCR nucleotide sequences with IMGT/GENE-DB human TR gene sequences. The TCRdist pipeline was used in a later analysis to assign CDR3 sequences and most-parsimonious VDJ recombination scenarios. In a later analysis, each TCR beta chain was defined by its CDR3 amino acid sequence together with its V-gene family, and reads without a unique V-gene family were excluded. In a later analysis, approximately 640 highly shared, low-generation-probability nucleotide sequences were removed to address suspected cross-contamination and a sequencing artifact. For each public chain, a later analysis derived a clonal expansion index from normalized ranks of inferred template counts within each repertoire. Generation probabilities in a later analysis came from a VDJ recombination model fitted to out-of-frame rearrangements, and those results were checked against IGoR. A later analysis scored TCR-TCR, TCR-HLA and TCR-CMV co-occurrence with hypergeometric tests, applying a repertoire-size bias correction to TCR pairs. A later analysis estimated false discovery rates by permuting HLA or CMV assignments 20 times. In a later analysis, co-occurring TCRs were grouped with DBSCAN, and TCRdist sequence similarity was added when clustering was performed within HLA-allele-positive subsets. For co-occurrence clustering, repertoires with fewer than 30,000 or more than 120,000 public chains were excluded, along with five repertoires with anomalous nucleotide sharing. The clones in this table, taken by TCRdb from immuneACCESS, are in-frame only. Not every clone is retained; where verified, under half of the shortfall comes from an unresolved V gene, and the cause of the rest is unknown. V and J calls and clone size are copied from that table; D and trimming were computed from the DNA. This sample holds 100,000 to 150,000 clones; roughly four fifths were observed only once. The ten largest clones capture about 1.8% of the sample.

Comments on this clone: No cognate antigen has been identified for it. No base-level quality is on record; no much larger clone is a single base apart.

In total, about 650 healthy bone marrow donors made up the cohort. At the time of sampling, every cohort member was nominally healthy, though immune exposures that went unrecorded were likely present. The donor tested CMV seronegative and was one of the 352 seronegative cohort members. A peripheral blood sample was collected from each donor, and TCR beta sequencing was performed on peripheral blood mononuclear cells. The Qiagen DNeasy Blood Extraction Kit was used to extract genomic DNA from the blood cell samples. The chain uses TRBV6-1 and TRBJ1-2; the D gene assignment is ambiguous. The sequencing sample was made of PBMCs. This sequence originates from a man in his forties or fifties in good health and CMV-seronegative. The base sequence is TGTGCCAGCAGTGAAGGGGGAGCTAACTATGGCTACACCTTC. Its coded protein is CASSEGGANYGYTF.